This T cell receptor beta chain was recorded in a study of blood T cell repertoires in COVID-19. As originally analysed: From reference gene primer amplification, estimates of nucleated cell counts were derived. Sequencing used immunoSEQ multiplex PCR; TCRdb keeps in-frame clones, though not all of them. The D gene and trimming were derived from the DNA, and the V and J assignments and clone size from that table. This table holds about 140,000 clones, 70% to 85% found once. Material: peripheral blood. The TCR originated in an elderly woman in a cohort sampled during active or convalescent COVID-19.

CDR3 loop: CASRNRQGLGETQYF. The CDR3, as DNA: TGTGCCAGCAGAAACCGACAGGGCTTGGGAGAGACCCAGTACTTC. This sequence joins TRBV6-5 and TRBJ2-5, with 7 bases aligning to TRBD1. Germline CDR1 and CDR2: MNHEY and SVGAGI. The length of the CDR3 is 15 residues. V shed 6 bases, J shed 4 bases, and the junction held 11 bases outside the gene matches.